Listed here is a single TCR beta chain. This entry belongs to a study of T cell changes during pregnancy in multiple sclerosis. From germline, CDR1 is MGHDK and CDR2 SYGVNS. The CDR3 spans 13 residues. V was cut by 4 bases and J by 2 bases, with 9 bases left in between. Produced via immunoSEQ multiplex PCR; TCRdb's table is partial and in-frame only. The repertoire includes around 25,000 clones, around nine tenths of them detected once, and under 8.5% sits in the top ten. The receptor comes from a female donor with multiple sclerosis, enrolled in a pregnancy study. This specimen was CD8+ T cells from peripheral blood mononuclear cells, taken in the second trimester of pregnancy. V gene TRBV25-1 combines with J gene TRBJ2-7; D uncertain. The CDR3 protein is CASSAVQTYEQYF. The DNA for the CDR3 is TGTGCCAGCAGTGCCGTCCAGACCTACGAGCAGTACTTC.